The 21 T cell receptor beta chains below were found in one sample sequenced in a study of T-cell reconstitution after alpha-beta-depleted transplantation in children. Using unique molecular identifiers, the investigators prepared the TCRbeta library. TCRdb independently ran MiXCR on the PCR reads; one entry per CDR3 protein. This table holds 490,000 or so distinct CDR3 sequences, over 9.5% found once. Sequenced here: PBMCs, sampled before TCRalphabeta/CD19-depleted stem cell transplant. These receptors were collected from a child aged 2-9 years with inherited bone marrow failure, due to receive a stem cell transplant.

This clonotype was seen ten or more times. The J gene is TRBJ1-6, the V gene TRBV27; a weak D match, TRBD1 (5 bases). The V gene lost 3 bases and the J gene lost 7 bases, with 7 bases spanning the gap. CDR1 is MNHEY, CDR2 SMNVEV, per germline (reference sequence). This CDR3 is 13 amino acids long. CDR3 nucleotides: TGTGCCAGCAGTTTCAGACAGAATTCACCCCTCCACTTT. Residues: CASSFRQNSPLHF.

This clonotype was recorded many times. This chain joins TRBV29-1 and TRBJ2-3; D unresolved. The CDR3 has 12 residues. The germline gives CDR1 SQVTM, CDR2 ANQGSEA. Trimming pared 3 bases from V and 4 bases from J, leaving 8 bases between. The CDR3 nucleotides read TGCAGCGTTGATAAGGGCCCAGATACGCAGTATTTT. This encodes CSVDKGPDTQYF.

The rearrangement uses TRBV12-5 and TRBJ1-1, with D perhaps TRBD1 (5 bases). V gave up 7 bases and J gave up 3 bases, with 12 bases separating them. This CDR3 is 13 amino acids long. In germline, CDR1 is LGHNT, CDR2 FRNRAP. CDR3 DNA sequence: TGTGCTAGTGTTGCCCTGGGGGACACTGAAGCTTTCTTT. Translated, it gives CASVALGDTEAFF.

In its sample, this clonotype was seen a few times. The chain employs TRBV2 and TRBJ2-7; perhaps TRBD1 as D (6 bases). Trimming removed 4 bases from V and 2 bases from J, with 27 bases in between. The CDR3 is made up of 19 amino acids. Germline V gene data show CDR1 as SNHLY and CDR2 as FYNNEI. CDR3 region: CASSVASGHYGTHAYEQYF. The CDR3, as DNA: TGTGCCAGCAGTGTCGCATCGGGACACTATGGGACGCACGCCTACGAGCAGTACTTC.

The chain joins TRBV7-9 to TRBJ2-7, with 9 bases matching TRBD1. The CDR3 contains 16 residues. Losses at the gene ends were 1 base for V and 3 bases for J; bases not matched to a gene: 7. Germline CDR1 reads SEHNR; CDR2 reads FQNEAQ (reference sequence). CDR3 amino acids: CASSLGGQGHVYEQYF. DNA for the CDR3: TGTGCCAGCAGCTTAGGTGGACAGGGGCATGTCTACGAGCAGTACTTC. Full variable domain (missing parts from reference TRBV7-9 and TRBJ2-7): DTGVSQNPRHKITKRGQNVTFRCDPISEHNRLYWYRQTLGQGPEFLTYFQNEAQLEKSRLLSDRFSAERPKGSFSTLEIQRTEQGDSAMYLCASSLGGQGHVYEQYFGPGTRLTVT.

This clonotype has ten or more counts. The chain links TRBV20-1 to TRBJ2-5, with 9 bases fitting TRBD2. The CDR3 covers 12 residues. Germline V CDR1 and CDR2: DFQATT, SNEGSKA (reference sequence). The V and J ends lost 6 bases and 5 bases, in that order; junction bases with no gene match: 4. The CDR3 DNA is TGCAGTGCAATAGCGGGAGCGGAGACCCAGTACTTC. Protein product: CSAIAGAETQYF.

This clonotype was counted at least ten times. The chain combines TRBV7-9 with TRBJ2-7; 8 positions agree with TRBD1. The CDR3 consists of 14 residues. Losses at the gene ends were 5 bases for V and 2 bases for J; bases not matched to a gene: 5. Per the germline V gene, CDR1 is SEHNR and CDR2 is FQNEAQ (reference sequence). The CDR3 sequence: CASSPTGGPYEQYF. For the CDR3, the DNA is TGTGCCAGCAGCCCCACAGGGGGGCCCTACGAGCAGTACTTC.

The chain joins TRBV13 to TRBJ1-4, with D possibly TRBD1 on 5 matching bases. The CDR3 has 16 amino acids. V lost 0 bases and J 5 bases, leaving 13 bases between the germline ends. Germline-derived CDR1 and CDR2 are PRHDT and FYEKMQ (reference sequence). CDR3: CASSLGTGTANEKLFF. DNA for the CDR3: TGTGCCAGCAGCTTAGGGACCGGGACTGCAAATGAAAAACTGTTTTTT.

This clonotype was found once. The CDR3 DNA follows: TGTGCCAGCAGCACGGGAACCTACGAGCAGTACTTC. This codes for CASSTGTYEQYF. V gene TRBV5-6 combines with J gene TRBJ2-7; the D gene is possibly TRBD2 (5 bases). V shed 4 bases and J shed 2 bases, with 7 bases lying between them. Germline loops: CDR1 SGHDT, CDR2 YYEEEE. The CDR3 is made up of 12 amino acids. Full variable domain (missing parts from reference TRBV5-6 and TRBJ2-7): DAGVTQSPTHLIKTRGQQVTLRCSPKSGHDTVSWYQQALGQGPQFIFQYYEEEERQRGNFPDRFSGHQFPNYSSELNVNALLLGDSALYLCASSTGTYEQYFGPGTRLTVT.

At least ten counts were recorded for this clonotype. The CDR3 sequence is CASSAGLAGFQFF. CDR3 sequence (DNA): TGTGCCAGCAGCGCGGGACTAGCGGGTTTCCAGTTCTTC. The gene calls are TRBV7-2 and TRBJ2-1, with TRBD2 identical over 12 bases. The CDR3 is 13 amino acids. CDR1 and CDR2 from the germline V gene are SGHTA and FQGNSA. The V gene end was trimmed by 5 bases and the J gene end by 13 bases; junction bases not matched to a gene: 6.

This chain links TRBV4-3 with TRBJ2-7, with 8 bases matching TRBD1. Per the germline V gene, CDR1 is LGHNA and CDR2 is YSLEER. There are 14 residues in the CDR3. The J segment lost 5 bases and the V segment lost 3 bases, leaving 6 bases of the junction unmatched. This CDR3 reads CASSQRTGWHEQYF. For the CDR3, the DNA is TGCGCCAGCAGCCAGCGGACAGGGTGGCACGAGCAGTACTTC.

This clonotype was seen many times. The chain combines TRBV7-6 with TRBJ1-2; D uncertain. This CDR3 is built from 13 residues. Germline V CDR1 and CDR2: SGHVS, FNYEAQ. The V end lost 5 bases, the J end lost 2 bases, and 9 bases lay between the germline ends. The CDR3 coding sequence is TGTGCCAGCAGCCCGGACCTGAACTATGGCTACACCTTC. It codes for CASSPDLNYGYTF.

This clonotype was detected a few times. This chain links TRBV7-2 with TRBJ2-7; D gene uncertain. Per germline, CDR1 SGHTA and CDR2 FQGNSA. V was cut by 0 bases and J by 2 bases, with 8 bases left in between. This CDR3 has 14 amino acids. Here the CDR3 reads CASSLASQAYEQYF. CDR3 bases: TGTGCCAGCAGCTTAGCGTCGCAGGCCTACGAGCAGTACTTC.

This clonotype was found many times. An end of the junction does not agree with germline; a read error may underlie this. CDR3 sequence reads: CASSFVRDQTQHF. As DNA, the CDR3 is TGTGCCAGCAGCTTTGTCCGAGATCAGACCCAGCATTTT. The chain couples TRBV7-2 to TRBJ1-5; the D is unclear. Germline lookup yields CDR1 SGHTA and CDR2 FQGNSA. This CDR3 is built from 13 residues.

Ten or more counts support this clonotype. The chain couples TRBV12-3 or TRBV12-4 to TRBJ2-7; maybe TRBD2 (5 bases). The CDR3 consists of 14 residues. With 6 bases removed from V and 4 bases from J, the gap between germline ends came to 16 bases. The CDR3 nucleotides read TGTGCCAGCAGCGGAGCGGCGGGTGGGTACGAGCAGTACTTC. This sequence encodes CASSGAAGGYEQYF.

The V and J genes are TRBV7-2 and TRBJ1-5, with D perhaps matching TRBD1 (5 bases). Germline CDR1 is SGHTA and CDR2 is FQGNSA. The V end lost 3 bases, the J end lost 1 base, and 13 bases lay between the germline ends. CDR3 length: 16 amino acids. The DNA for the CDR3 is TGTGCCAGCAGCTTCCGTATGACAGACAGCAATCAGCCCCAGCATTTT. This gives the protein CASSFRMTDSNQPQHF.

This clonotype appeared many times. One junction end disagrees with the germline gene, perhaps due to a read error. The chain combines TRBV4-3 with TRBJ1-2, with 10 bases matching TRBD1. The CDR3 totals 17 residues. Germline V gene lookup returns CDR1 LGHNA and CDR2 YSLEER. The CDR3 DNA reads TGCGCCAGCAGCAAAGAGGTTGGACAGGGGGCTAACTATGGCTACACCTTC. Translation gives CASSKEVGQGANYGYTF.

This clonotype was seen ten or more times. The chain recombines TRBV27 with TRBJ2-7; 11 bases are a match to TRBD2. V lost 5 bases to trimming and J lost 6 bases; unmatched junction nucleotides: 12. Germline V lookup: CDR1 MNHEY, CDR2 SMNVEV (reference sequence). The CDR3 runs to 16 residues. CDR3 sequence reads: CASSPLSGRDIREQYF. The DNA for the CDR3 is TGTGCCAGCAGTCCCCTTAGCGGGAGGGATATTCGCGAGCAGTACTTC.

Remarks on this clonotype: The DNA is omitted, as the CDR3 cannot be located on it reliably, and the CDR3 follows TCRdb's listing. The CDR3 sequence is CASSSTLGQASYEQYF. V usage is TRBV19 and J usage is TRBJ2-7; TRBD1 is taken as the D call from the table, unchecked against the DNA. The CDR3 spans 16 residues, counting both ends. CDR1 is LNHDA and CDR2 is SQIVND in the germline V gene (reference sequence).

This clonotype was seen at least ten times. The chain combines TRBV20-1 with TRBJ2-1; 10 bases align to TRBD2. Germline trimming cut 3 bases from V and 3 bases from J; bases unmatched to any gene: 8. The CDR3 runs to 16 residues. From germline, CDR1 is DFQATT and CDR2 SNEGSKA (reference sequence). The CDR3 DNA follows: TGCAGTGCTAGCGAGTTACGGACTAGCGGCTACAATGAGCAGTTCTTC. Its translation: CSASELRTSGYNEQFF.

This clonotype came up a few times. The chain joins TRBV20-1 to TRBJ2-7; D call uncertain. This CDR3 is built from 15 residues. CDR1 DFQATT and CDR2 SNEGSKA come from the germline V gene (reference sequence). Trimming pared 0 bases from V and 3 bases from J, leaving 15 bases between. The CDR3 loop reads CSARDQSISNYEQYF. Written as DNA, the CDR3 is TGCAGTGCTAGAGATCAATCCATAAGTAACTACGAGCAGTACTTC.